The 7 T cell receptor beta chains below were found in one sample sequenced in a study of patients and donors after allogeneic stem cell transplantation. TCRdb analysed the RT-PCR reads with MiXCR anew, one entry per CDR3 protein. The table lists more than 850,000 distinct CDR3 sequences, over 15% of them singletons. The sample consisted of blood, either unsorted or a sorted T cell fraction (not recorded which). Source of these receptors: a human donor who was either an allogeneic HSCT recipient or a stem cell or donor lymphocyte infusion donor (not recorded which). It is not recorded whose cells these are; they may come from a transplant donor.

The gene calls are TRBV20-1 and TRBJ1-3, with TRBD1 matching over 11 bases. The CDR3 covers 14 residues. CDR1 and CDR2 from the germline V gene are DFQATT and SNEGSKA (reference sequence). With 6 bases clipped from V and 3 bases from J, the junction kept 4 bases outside the gene matches. The CDR3 here is CSARTGGDGNTIYF. The CDR3, as DNA: TGCAGTGCAAGGACAGGGGGCGATGGAAACACCATATATTTT.

This chain links TRBV7-9 with TRBJ2-5, with a tentative D call TRBD2 (5 bases). Germline V gives CDR1 SEHNR, CDR2 FQNEAQ (reference sequence). This CDR3 region has 15 residues. The V and J ends lost 4 bases and 4 bases respectively, with 16 bases between them. The CDR3 region is CASSSEAAAGETQYF. In nucleotides, the CDR3 is TGTGCCAGCAGCTCAGAAGCGGCTGCCGGAGAGACCCAGTACTTC.

The chain has TRBV7-2 and TRBJ2-3, with 13 bases fitting TRBD2. This CDR3 is built from 16 residues. Trimming took 6 bases from V and 3 from J; bases not matched to a gene: 6. Germline CDR1 is SGHTA and CDR2 is FQGNSA. This chain's CDR3 is CASRPRLAGGTDTQYF. For the CDR3, the DNA is TGTGCCAGCAGGCCACGACTAGCGGGGGGTACAGATACGCAGTATTTT.

Only a few counts were recorded for this clonotype. One end of the junction does not line up with germline, which may come from a read error. The chain recombines TRBV12-3 or TRBV12-4 with TRBJ2-1, with 7 bases that match TRBD1. The CDR3 length is 16 residues. The CDR3 nucleotides are TGTGCCAGCAACCTCCGACAGGGAAGCTCCTCCAATGAGCAGTTCTTC. Translating gives CASNLRQGSSSNEQFF.

The chain couples TRBV14 to TRBJ2-7, with D hard to call. Germline assignment: CDR1 SGHDN and CDR2 FVKESK. The germline V and J ends were trimmed by 0 bases and 6 bases, with 12 bases remaining between them. The CDR3 length is 14 residues. CDR3 sequence: CASSQDLQSSEQYF. Here the CDR3 DNA reads TGTGCCAGCAGCCAAGATTTGCAATCTTCCGAGCAGTACTTC. Combining the CDR3 with reference TRBV14 and TRBJ2-7 gives the whole variable domain EAGVTQFPSHSVIEKGQTVTLRCDPISGHDNLYWYRRVMGKEIKFLLHFVKESKQDESGMPNNRFLAERTGGTYSTLKVQPAELEDSGVYFCASSQDLQSSEQYFGPGTRLTVT.

The J gene is TRBJ2-5, the V gene TRBV5-1, with unresolved D. Germline loops: CDR1 SGHRS, CDR2 YFSETQ. There are 13 residues in the CDR3. V was shortened by 1 base and J by 1 base, with 5 bases between the two germline ends. CDR3 amino acids: CASSLIFQETQYF. CDR3 in DNA: TGCGCCAGCAGCTTGATATTCCAAGAGACCCAGTACTTC.

This rearrangement joins TRBV5-6 to TRBJ2-2; 8 bases are shared with TRBD2. Germline CDR1 SGHDT, CDR2 YYEEEE. The CDR3 extends over 17 amino acids. With 4 bases clipped from V and 9 bases from J, the junction kept 17 bases outside the gene matches. DNA for the CDR3: TGTGCCAGCAGCCTCAGGGTCGGGGGGGCCGTTTTCTGGGAGCTGTTTTTT. This sequence encodes CASSLRVGGAVFWELFF.